This section outlines one T cell receptor beta chain sequence together with its context. Its specificity is unknown. The record originates from a study of CD8 T cells in Susac syndrome. Overall study findings and caveats: The authors found no clonal expansion in Susac syndrome CD4+ T cell repertoires.

When the RNA was reverse transcribed, random hexamers were used with an input of about 0.5 to 1 ug. TCRdb re-analysed the immunoSEQ multiplex PCR reads in MiXCR, keeping a single row per CDR3 protein. The sample has approximately 190,000 distinct CDR3 sequences; approximately 94% are singletons. TEMRA cells were FACS-enriched, while CD8+ and CD4+ T cells were negatively isolated. The TCR was taken from a human donor with Susac syndrome. The source material was CD4+ T cells from PBMCs.

The CDR3 DNA reads TGCAGCGTTACAATCGGGGCTACGAATTCACCCCTCCACTTT. It is translated as CSVTIGATNSPLHF. The gene calls are TRBV29-1 and TRBJ1-6; possibly TRBD1 for D (5 bases). The CDR3 has 14 residues. Germline-derived CDR1 and CDR2 are SQVTM and ANQGSEA. Trimming removed 5 bases at V and 7 bases at J, with 15 bases between.